One TCR beta chain is described in this entry. The antigen it binds to is not known. No base-level quality is on record; no much larger clone is a single base apart. Donors formed part of the validation cohort, which comprised over a hundred subjects and was distinct from the first cohort of 666 subjects. The source of the sample is a study of cytomegalovirus exposure and HLA in healthy donors (dated by TCRdb to 2016 to 2017). Looking at the study overall: According to a later analysis, the roughly 120 validation repertoires were produced on the same platform as the 666 repertoires of the first cohort. The study aimed to test whether signatures of past pathogen exposure could be identified by cataloging public T cell receptors. High-throughput TCR immunosequencing, statistical association of individual TCRs with disease status, and machine learning were combined to predict cytomegalovirus infection status. Along with the roughly 700-subject first cohort, a separate validation cohort of over a hundred different subjects was used. The research as a whole found: A later analysis had no HLA typing for the validation cohort, so co-occurrence there was scored across all 120 or so repertoires. A total of 150 or so TCR beta chains were listed by the study as associated with cytomegalovirus. Cytomegalovirus status was reported to be diagnosed by the classifier with high specificity and sensitivity in both the original and validation cohorts. It was suggested by the authors that the approach could potentially be generalized to other disease states and immunological phenotypes. Most TCR sequences were seen in very few donors, while some public TCRs were found in many individuals. A few of the identified cytomegalovirus-associated TCR beta chains were confirmed in vitro to be specific for cytomegalovirus antigens. A later analysis found that TCRs clustered in the first cohort also tended to co-occur in the roughly 120 validation repertoires, with approximately 94% of cluster scores above 0.

CDR1 LGHNA and CDR2 YSLEER are derived from the germline V gene. Measured from the cysteine to the phenylalanine, the CDR3 is 15 residues long. The only DNA kept is the CDR3, 45 bases in frame from the first base. The V end loses 0 bases and the J end loses 5 bases, and a stretch of 13 bases separates them. The library was produced with the immunoSEQ multiplex PCR assay. The source study handled its data this way. A statistical classification framework was developed to diagnose cytomegalovirus status using the catalog of TCR beta chain sequences. TCRdb provides this immuneACCESS table in a form limited to in-frame rearrangements. Some clones are lacking; in checked studies, under half of them reflect an unresolved V gene, and why the rest are absent is not known. Clone size and V and J calls were adopted from that table, with D and trimming inferred from the DNA. The sample includes under 200,000 clones, with approximately 87% observed a single time. The top ten hold under 7% of the sample.

The sequence was obtained from a woman aged 30 to 39 in good health and CMV-seronegative. The chain was built from TRBV4-3 and TRBJ2-5; a weak D assignment points to TRBD2 (6 bases agree). The source material was PBMCs. The sequence in DNA is TGCGCCAGCAGCCAAGATTATGGGGGAGGCGAGACCCAGTACTTC. This is translated as CASSQDYGGGETQYF.